This TCR beta chain was captured in a study of CD8+ T cells in alopecia areata. V was pared by 7 bases and J by 4 bases, with 4 bases of the junction left unmatched. Germline V gene sequence: CDR1 NSHNY, CDR2 SYGAGN. This CDR3 has 14 amino acids. TCR sequencing used cDNA made by reverse transcription of extracted RNA. The assay was immunoSEQ multiplex PCR, and TCRdb's table has in-frame clones only and misses some. The sample was found to contain some 2,900 clones, and every one recurs. Study-wide points: Compared with mice, patients displayed less clear TCR sharing, possibly for HLA-related reasons. Compared with normal scalp, lesional scalp had higher clonality and more expanded CD8+ clones.

Indicated time point: mouse skin 3 weeks after grafting. The recipient mice had their skin biopsied at grafting and again 3 and 6 weeks later. This clone was recorded a few times. Its antigen remains unidentified. All gene names here are mouse names. The sequence runs out 4 residues before the end of the CDR3; the remainder is reconstructed from the germline J gene. The source of this sequence is a C3H/HeJ mouse with alopecia areata. This line is of MHC haplotype H2-k. V gene TRBV13-1 combines with J gene TRBJ2-1; TRBD2 matches 11 bases. Specimen: skin, collected at week 3. CDR3 protein: CASRLGGAYAEQFF. CDR3 bases read: TGTGCCAGCCGACTGGGGGGGGCTTATGCT.